The TCR beta chain under discussion was sequenced for a study of blood T cells in healthy people across ages. Ten milliliters of peripheral blood were drawn from each donor. A second about 7 to 11 cycle PCR used barcoded and J-beta primers. Each of the samples gave a minimum of 2.5 million paired-end reads that contained CDR3. TCRdb called the 5' RACE reads again in MiXCR, with one record for every CDR3 protein. This sample has roughly 2 million distinct CDR3 sequences, with 49% found just once. Germline V gene lookup returns CDR1 MNHEY and CDR2 SMNVEV (reference sequence). This CDR3 is built from 13 residues. V shed 6 bases and J shed 9 bases, with 15 bases lying between them.

This clonotype was obtained from a woman in her forties in good health. The specimen sequenced was blood. The chain is built from TRBV27 and TRBJ1-5; perhaps TRBD1 as D (5 bases). CDR3 region: CASSGGPSRPQHF. DNA for the CDR3: TGTGCCAGCAGCGGGGGACCCTCGAGGCCCCAGCATTTT.